These 5 T cell receptor beta chains were all obtained from the same sample, sequenced in a study of CD8 T cells in ankylosing spondylitis. Overall study results and limits: What appeared characteristic of ankylosing spondylitis blood was a TCR beta motif of several highly homologous variants.

Their antigens remain unidentified. TCRdb processed the 5' RACE reads anew with MiXCR; each CDR3 protein has one entry. The table includes roughly 370,000 distinct CDR3 sequences, approximately 20% detected once. The sample comprised blood, either unsorted or a sorted T cell fraction (not recorded which). Every receptor here comes from a male donor with ankylosing spondylitis.

J is TRBJ1-5 and V is TRBV6-2 or TRBV6-3; TRBD1 might be the D (6 bases). V lost 0 bases, J lost 9 bases, and 24 bases lay in between. This CDR3 is built from 18 residues. The germline V gene has CDR1 MNHEY and CDR2 SVGEGT. CDR3 loop: CASSYSSVLAGVVVPQHF. The CDR3 coding sequence is TGTGCCAGCAGTTACTCGAGCGTGCTGGCAGGGGTTGTGGTGCCCCAGCATTTT.

This clonotype occurred many times. The rearrangement joins TRBV10-3 to TRBJ2-7; weak D call: TRBD2 (5 bases). The germline gives CDR1 ENHRY, CDR2 SYGVKD. CDR3 length: 14 residues. Trimming left V 6 bases short and J 2 bases short, with 14 bases between. In DNA form, the CDR3 reads TGTGCCATCAGCTGGGTTATCGGGACCTACGAGCAGTACTTC. It translates to CAISWVIGTYEQYF.

This chain's CDR3 is CASIQTSGLTGELFF. CDR3 coding DNA: TGTGCCAGCATCCAGACTAGCGGGCTCACCGGGGAGCTGTTTTTT. The chain has TRBV6-2 or TRBV6-3 and TRBJ2-2; 10 bases are shared with TRBD2. The CDR3 runs 15 residues. Unmatched junction bases numbered 6, after V lost 7 bases and J lost 4 bases. Germline V gene data show CDR1 as MNHEY and CDR2 as SVGEGT.

J is TRBJ2-1 and V is TRBV28; D gene uncertain. V was clipped by 3 bases and J by 4 bases, with 10 bases between them. The CDR3 extends over 14 amino acids. Per the germline V gene, CDR1 is MDHEN and CDR2 is SYDVKM. The CDR3 DNA sequence: TGTGCCAGCAGTTTCTACAGAAGTTACAATGAGCAGTTCTTC. Translated: CASSFYRSYNEQFF.

The gene calls are TRBV29-1 and TRBJ2-2; 8 bases line up with TRBD1. CDR1 is SQVTM and CDR2 is ANQGSEA in the germline V gene. This CDR3 is 17 amino acids long. Germline trimming cut 4 bases from V and 6 bases from J; bases unmatched to any gene: 16. The CDR3 region has the DNA TGCAGCGTTGTACCTTACTCCAGGACAGGGCTGCCCGGGGAGCTGTTTTTT. As protein: CSVVPYSRTGLPGELFF.